Below are 16 T cell receptor beta chains sequenced from a single sample in a study of T cell changes during pregnancy in multiple sclerosis. TCRdb's table, derived via immunoSEQ multiplex PCR, lists solely in-frame clones and lacks some. The table has tens of thousands of clones, 85% to 95% seen once. The sequenced sample was CD8+ T cells from peripheral blood mononuclear cells, obtained in the third trimester of pregnancy. The receptor source for this set is a female donor in good health, enrolled as a control in a pregnancy study.

V and J are TRBV5-6 and TRBJ2-7; a weak D match, TRBD1 (6 bases). V was clipped by 0 bases and J by 3 bases, with 19 bases between them. This CDR3 is 17 amino acids long. CDR1 is SGHDT, CDR2 YYEEEE, per germline. The DNA of the CDR3 is TGTGCCAGCAGCTTGGCCAATCTGGGGGCGAATAACTACGAGCAGTACTTC. This gives the protein CASSLANLGANNYEQYF.

Here the CDR3 DNA reads TGTGCCAGTAGTTCCCGGGACTATGGGGCCGGGGAGCTGTTTTTT. Translating gives CASSSRDYGAGELFF. The rearrangement links TRBV19 to TRBJ2-2, with 7 bases that match TRBD2. The CDR3 covers 15 residues. Trimming at V came to 5 bases and at J to 6 bases, leaving 9 bases not matched to a gene. Germline CDR1 and CDR2: LNHDA and SQIVND (reference sequence).

This chain's CDR3 is CASSSATGGNEQYF. CDR3 nucleotides: TGTGCCAGCAGCTCCGCGACAGGGGGAAACGAGCAGTACTTC. The V and J genes are TRBV7-2 and TRBJ2-7; TRBD1 matches 9 bases. The CDR3 contains 14 residues. CDR1 and CDR2 (germline): SGHTA, FQGNSA. Trimming cost V 4 bases and J 5 bases; bases outside gene matches: 6.

The J gene is TRBJ2-3, the V gene TRBV7-2; 10 positions agree with TRBD1. The CDR3 covers 16 residues. Per the germline V gene, CDR1 is SGHTA and CDR2 is FQGNSA. After removal of 5 bases from V and 6 bases from J, the junction contained 11 bases not matched to a gene. CDR3 in amino acids: CASSMPGTGAFDTQYF. The CDR3 DNA is TGTGCCAGCAGCATGCCCGGGACAGGGGCGTTTGATACGCAGTATTTT. Filled out from reference TRBV7-2 and TRBJ2-3, the complete variable domain reads GAGVSQSPSNKVTEKGKDVELRCDPISGHTALYWYRQSLGQGLEFLIYFQGNSAPDKSGLPSDRFSAERTGGSVSTLTIQRTQQEDSAVYLCASSMPGTGAFDTQYFGPGTRLTVL.

The V gene is TRBV5-1, the J gene TRBJ2-5; 8 nucleotides line up with TRBD1. V gave up 4 bases and J gave up 3 bases; unmatched junction bases: 8. The CDR3 has 15 residues. CDR1 is SGHRS and CDR2 is YFSETQ in the germline V gene. The CDR3 DNA reads TGCGCCAGCAGCGGCGGGACAGGCTCCGAAGAGACCCAGTACTTC. It yields the protein CASSGGTGSEETQYF.

This clone was detected only once. The chain recombines TRBV30 with TRBJ2-3; D may be TRBD1 (5 bases). This CDR3 comprises 16 residues. Trimming pared 1 base from V and 2 bases from J, leaving 16 bases between. Germline values: CDR1 GTSNPN, CDR2 SVGIG (reference sequence). The CDR3 here is CAWSDEWQGPTDTQYF. CDR3 coding DNA: TGTGCCTGGAGTGATGAGTGGCAGGGCCCCACAGATACGCAGTATTTT.

This chain uses TRBV5-5 with TRBJ2-1, with 9 positions matching TRBD2. The CDR3 extends over 16 amino acids. Trimming took 0 bases from V and 7 from J; bases not matched to a gene: 8. CDR1 is SGHKS and CDR2 is YYEKEE in the germline V gene (reference sequence). Here the CDR3 reads CASSLVQRGAGNEQFF. The CDR3 nucleotides read TGTGCCAGCAGCTTGGTCCAGCGGGGGGCGGGGAATGAGCAGTTCTTC.

This chain links TRBV7-3 with TRBJ1-4; the D is unclear. This CDR3 has 15 residues. In germline, CDR1 is SGHTA, CDR2 FQGTGA. V was cut by 5 bases and J by 5 bases, with 15 bases left in between. CDR3: CASSPGPPPNEKLFF. The CDR3 DNA reads as TGTGCCAGCAGCCCAGGCCCGCCACCCAATGAAAAACTGTTTTTT.

The table lists this clone with a few counts. V and J are TRBV7-9 and TRBJ1-4; TRBD1 might be the D (5 bases). Trimming took 8 bases from V and 4 from J, leaving 14 bases between them. CDR3 size: 14 residues. The V gene's germline CDR1 is SEHNR and CDR2 FQNEAQ (reference sequence). The CDR3 spells CASHPPRDNEKLFF. As DNA, the CDR3 is TGTGCCAGCCACCCCCCCAGGGATAATGAAAAACTGTTTTTT.

The chain combines TRBV4-1 with TRBJ2-3; weak D call: TRBD1 (6 bases). Germline lookup yields CDR1 MGHRA and CDR2 YSYEKL. Trimming removed 7 bases at V and 3 bases at J, with 11 bases between. The CDR3 runs 13 residues. CDR3 nucleotide sequence: TGCGCCAGCAAGGCGAGGGGGACAGATACGCAGTATTTT. Protein sequence: CASKARGTDTQYF.

This chain's CDR3 is CASSIFGTVYNTEAFF. Here the CDR3 DNA reads TGTGCCAGTAGTATATTCGGGACAGTCTACAACACTGAAGCTTTCTTT. This chain links TRBV19 with TRBJ1-1; TRBD1 matches at 7 bases. The CDR3 is 16 amino acids. Germline V lookup: CDR1 LNHDA, CDR2 SQIVND (reference sequence). The J segment lost 2 bases and the V segment lost 2 bases, leaving 8 bases of the junction unmatched.

The CDR3 region has the DNA TGTGCCAGCAGTCCGAGGCGAGCGGGGAGCTACGAGCAGTACTTC. Protein sequence: CASSPRRAGSYEQYF. The chain has TRBV27 and TRBJ2-7, with 7 bases identical to TRBD2. Looked up from germline, CDR1 is MNHEY and CDR2 is SMNVEV (reference sequence). V lost 5 bases, J lost 3 bases, and 10 bases stayed unmatched. The CDR3 consists of 15 residues.

V is TRBV5-1 and J is TRBJ1-2; a weak D match, TRBD1 (5 bases). The CDR3 covers 14 residues. V was trimmed by 7 bases and J by 6 bases, leaving 19 bases between them. The V gene's germline CDR1 is SGHRS and CDR2 YFSETQ. The CDR3, as DNA: TGCGCCAGCGACGAGGAGGGATGGGGGAATGGCTACACCTTC. It encodes CASDEEGWGNGYTF. Full variable domain (remainder filled in from reference TRBV5-1 and TRBJ1-2): KAGVTQTPRYLIKTRGQQVTLSCSPISGHRSVSWYQQTPGQGLQFLFEYFSETQRNKGNFPGRFSGRQFSNSRSEMNVSTLELGDSALYLCASDEEGWGNGYTFGSGTRLTVV.

The chain carries TRBV7-8 and TRBJ2-7; the match to TRBD1 covers 8 bases. CDR3 length: 13 amino acids. Germline V gives CDR1 SGHVS, CDR2 FQNEAQ. V lost 4 bases and J lost 4; bases outside the gene matches: 3. CDR3 region: CASSSTGVYEQYF. The CDR3 nucleotides read TGTGCCAGCAGCTCGACAGGGGTGTACGAGCAGTACTTC. Filled out from reference TRBV7-8 and TRBJ2-7, the complete variable domain reads GAGVSQSPRYKVAKRGQDVALRCDPISGHVSLFWYQQALGQGPEFLTYFQNEAQLDKSGLPSDRFFAERPEGSVSTLKIQRTQQEDSAVYLCASSSTGVYEQYFGPGTRLTVT.

The rearrangement uses TRBV9 and TRBJ1-2, with D possibly TRBD1 on 6 matching bases. The CDR3 runs 17 residues. Germline V gives CDR1 SGDLS, CDR2 YYNGEE. With 0 bases removed from V and 5 bases from J, the gap between germline ends came to 20 bases. The CDR3 DNA is TGTGCCAGCAGCGTAGATATGACAGGCTTTTGGGAATATGGCTACACCTTC. Protein sequence: CASSVDMTGFWEYGYTF.

V is TRBV15 and J is TRBJ1-1; 7 bases agree with TRBD1. Per the germline V gene, CDR1 is LNHNV and CDR2 is YYDKDF (reference sequence). The CDR3 runs to 15 residues. The V and J ends lost 3 bases and 0 bases, in that order; junction bases with no gene match: 4. The CDR3 nucleotides read TGTGCCACCAGCAGGGAGACAGGGTTGAACACTGAAGCTTTCTTT. Its translation: CATSRETGLNTEAFF.